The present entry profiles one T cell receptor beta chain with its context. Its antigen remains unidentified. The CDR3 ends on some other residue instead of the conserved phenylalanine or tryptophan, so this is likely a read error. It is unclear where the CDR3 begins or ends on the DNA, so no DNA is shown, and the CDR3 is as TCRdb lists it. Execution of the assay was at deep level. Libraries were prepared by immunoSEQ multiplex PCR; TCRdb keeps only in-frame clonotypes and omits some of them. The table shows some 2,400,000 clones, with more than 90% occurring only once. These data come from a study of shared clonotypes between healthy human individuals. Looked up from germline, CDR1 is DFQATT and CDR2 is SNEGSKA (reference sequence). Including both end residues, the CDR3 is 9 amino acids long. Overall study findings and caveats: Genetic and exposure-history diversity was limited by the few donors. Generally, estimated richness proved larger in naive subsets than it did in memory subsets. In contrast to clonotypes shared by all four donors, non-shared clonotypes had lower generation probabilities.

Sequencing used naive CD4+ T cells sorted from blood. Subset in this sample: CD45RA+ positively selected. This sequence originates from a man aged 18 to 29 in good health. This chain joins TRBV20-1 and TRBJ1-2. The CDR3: CSARDGILN.